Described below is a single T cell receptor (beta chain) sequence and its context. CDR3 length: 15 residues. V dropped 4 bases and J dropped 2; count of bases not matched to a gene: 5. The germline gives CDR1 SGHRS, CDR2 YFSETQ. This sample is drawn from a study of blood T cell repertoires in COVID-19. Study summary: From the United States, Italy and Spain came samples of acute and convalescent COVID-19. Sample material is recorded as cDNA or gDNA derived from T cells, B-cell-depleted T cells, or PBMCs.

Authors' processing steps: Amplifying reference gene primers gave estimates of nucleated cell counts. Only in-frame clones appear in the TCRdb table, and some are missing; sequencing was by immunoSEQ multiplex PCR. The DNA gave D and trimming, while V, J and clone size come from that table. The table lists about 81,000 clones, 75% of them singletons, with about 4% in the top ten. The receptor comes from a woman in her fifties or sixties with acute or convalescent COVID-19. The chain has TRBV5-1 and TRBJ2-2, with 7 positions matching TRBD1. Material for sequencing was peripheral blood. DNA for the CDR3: TGCGCCAGCAGCGAAAGGACAGGAAACACCGGGGAGCTGTTTTTT. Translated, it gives CASSERTGNTGELFF. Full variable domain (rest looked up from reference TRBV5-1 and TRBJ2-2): KAGVTQTPRYLIKTRGQQVTLSCSPISGHRSVSWYQQTPGQGLQFLFEYFSETQRNKGNFPGRFSGRQFSNSRSEMNVSTLELGDSALYLCASSERTGNTGELFFGEGSRLTVL.